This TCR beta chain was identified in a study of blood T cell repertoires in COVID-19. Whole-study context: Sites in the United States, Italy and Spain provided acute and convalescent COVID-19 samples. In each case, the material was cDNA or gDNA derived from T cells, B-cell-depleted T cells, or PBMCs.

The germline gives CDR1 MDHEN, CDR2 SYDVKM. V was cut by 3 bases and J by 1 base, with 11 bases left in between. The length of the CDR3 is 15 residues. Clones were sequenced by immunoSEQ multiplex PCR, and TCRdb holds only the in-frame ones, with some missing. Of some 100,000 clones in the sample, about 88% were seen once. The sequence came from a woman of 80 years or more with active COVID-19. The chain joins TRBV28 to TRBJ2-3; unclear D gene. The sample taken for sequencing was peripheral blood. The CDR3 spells CASSFSEERTDTQYF. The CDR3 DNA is TGTGCCAGCAGTTTCAGCGAGGAACGCACAGATACGCAGTATTTT.